This T cell receptor beta chain is drawn from a study of OX40 agonist ivuxolimab in advanced cancers. The overall study: Patients got intravenous ivuxolimab at 0.01 to 10 mg/kg every 2 weeks.

Baseline, cycle 4 day 1, and cycle 7 day 1 were the blood sampling points. The table came from immunoSEQ multiplex PCR; TCRdb's copy has only in-frame clones and leaves some out. The repertoire holds tens of thousands of clones, with about 87% as singletons. Germline V lookup: CDR1 SGHTS, CDR2 YDEGEE. CDR3 length: 14 residues. Germline trimming cut 4 bases from V and 2 bases from J; bases unmatched to any gene: 5. Details on this clone: Its antigen is unknown.

Study conclusions and caveats: Blood T cells, both CD4+ and CD8+, expanded clonally by week 6 at 0.1 to 3.0 mg/kg.

The J gene is TRBJ2-7, the V gene TRBV5-8, with TRBD2 matching 8 bases. Sequencing used CD4+ or CD8+ T cells sorted from blood, obtained in a trial of the OX40 agonist ivuxolimab. This clonotype originated in an adult with an advanced solid tumor such as melanoma, head and neck, liver or kidney cancer. CDR3 sequence (DNA): TGTGCCAGCAGCCCTCCGGGACTAGCCTACGAGCAGTACTTC. Protein product: CASSPPGLAYEQYF.